The sequence of this T cell receptor beta chain was determined in a study of OX40 agonist ivuxolimab in advanced cancers. This clone was found once. Generated by immunoSEQ multiplex PCR, the TCRdb table keeps only in-frame clones and is missing some. This sample carries roughly 100,000 clones, around 89% of them seen once, and the ten largest clones take roughly 0.15%. On cycle 4 day 1 and cycle 7 day 1, as well as at baseline, blood was sampled. CDR1 is SEHNR, CDR2 FQNEAQ, per germline (reference sequence). V lost 5 bases and J lost 4, with 17 bases in between. The CDR3 contains 15 residues. The receptor comes from an adult with an advanced solid tumor such as melanoma, head and neck, liver or kidney cancer. This specimen consisted of CD4+ or CD8+ T cells sorted from blood, obtained in a trial of the OX40 agonist ivuxolimab. J is TRBJ1-1 and V is TRBV7-9; tentatively, D is TRBD1 (6 bases). This CDR3 is CASSPGAGFPTEAFF. CDR3 nucleotide sequence: TGTGCCAGCAGCCCAGGGGCGGGGTTTCCCACTGAAGCTTTCTTT.